This T cell receptor (beta chain) stems from a study of T cell repertoires in cytomegalovirus infection (dated by TCRdb to about 2019). Context from the whole study: Alongside well-studied HLA-B-restricted epitopes, the peptide stimulations were aimed at recently identified HLA-C-restricted CMV epitopes, whose presentation resists viral immunomodulation. The HLA type of each donor mattered for the analysis, because public TCR beta signatures pointed to carriage of CMV infection along with the matching HLA type.

V was cut back by 1 base and J by 0 bases, leaving a gap of 6 bases between them. The germline V gene yields SGHVS for CDR1 and FNYEAQ for CDR2. From its cysteine to its phenylalanine, the CDR3 spans 15 amino acids. Left in the record is the CDR3 DNA by itself, 45 bases read in frame from the first base. Notes on this clonotype: Its antigen is not yet known. Nothing much larger sits one base from this clone, and base qualities are not available.

Study-level results and caveats: Carriers of CMV infection plus the relevant HLA type were discriminated by the cumulative frequency of public TCR beta family members in the study cohort and in an independent roughly 380-donor cohort. In the ex vivo response, HLA-C-restricted CMV-specific TCR beta clonotypes were dominant, and in two of eight donors the single most frequent clonotype came from this HLA-C-restricted group.

TCRdb names Illumina HiSeq 1500 as the instrument used. Starting from the raw public reads, TCRdb applied fastp trimming at Q25, assembled clones with MiXCR and retained in-frame beta chains. Duplicate CDR3 protein sequences are folded into a single record with the most common DNA and genes. For this sample there are about 89,000 distinct CDR3 sequences; approximately 30% appear just once. The top ten hold less than 75% of the sample. Taken with the paper, the label for treatment or condition translates to: in vitro stimulation with specific CMV peptide epitopes to enrich CMV-specific T cells. This receptor was taken from a human donor in good health (CMV status not recorded). Some clones in this sample may be carry-over from other donors' samples. The material was CD8+ T cells from cultured PBMCs, obtained from culture after CMV antigen stimulation. The rearrangement combines TRBV7-6 with TRBJ1-4; the D gene identity is not certain. CDR3 protein: CASSLGGTTNEKLFF. The DNA reads as follows: TGTGCCAGCAGCTTAGGGGGAACAACTAATGAAAAACTGTTTTTT. With the rest looked up from the reference TRBV7-6 and TRBJ1-4 genes rather than sequenced, the full variable domain is GAGVSQSPRYKVTKRGQDVALRCDPISGHVSLYWYRQALGQGPEFLTYFNYEAQQDKSGLPNDRFSAERPEGSISTLTIQRTEQRDSAMYRCASSLGGTTNEKLFFGSGTQLSVL.